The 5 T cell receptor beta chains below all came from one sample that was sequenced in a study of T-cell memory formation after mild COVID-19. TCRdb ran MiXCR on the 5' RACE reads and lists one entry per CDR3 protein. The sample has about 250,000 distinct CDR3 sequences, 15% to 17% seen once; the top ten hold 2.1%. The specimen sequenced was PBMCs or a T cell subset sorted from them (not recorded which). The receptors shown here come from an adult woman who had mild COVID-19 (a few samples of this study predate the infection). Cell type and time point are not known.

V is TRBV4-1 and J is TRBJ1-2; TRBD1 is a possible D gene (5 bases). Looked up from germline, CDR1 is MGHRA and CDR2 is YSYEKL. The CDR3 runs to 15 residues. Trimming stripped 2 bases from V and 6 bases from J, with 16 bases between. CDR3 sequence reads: CASSQYPRGFDGYTF. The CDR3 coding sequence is TGCGCCAGCAGCCAATACCCAAGGGGCTTTGATGGCTACACCTTC.

The CDR3 protein is CASSPWGREKEQFF. The DNA for the CDR3 is TGTGCCAGCTCACCATGGGGGAGGGAAAAGGAGCAGTTCTTC. The chain couples TRBV18 to TRBJ2-1, with 7 bases aligning to TRBD2. V lost 2 bases to trimming and J lost 10 bases; unmatched junction nucleotides: 8. Germline CDR1 and CDR2: KGHSH and LQKENI. The CDR3 covers 14 residues.

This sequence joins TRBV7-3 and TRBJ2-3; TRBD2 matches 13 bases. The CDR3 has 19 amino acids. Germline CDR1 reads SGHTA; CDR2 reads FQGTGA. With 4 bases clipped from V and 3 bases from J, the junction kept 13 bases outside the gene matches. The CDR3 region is CASSYGLAGVGGMTDTQYF. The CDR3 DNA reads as TGTGCCAGCAGCTACGGACTAGCGGGAGTTGGGGGCATGACAGATACGCAGTATTTT.

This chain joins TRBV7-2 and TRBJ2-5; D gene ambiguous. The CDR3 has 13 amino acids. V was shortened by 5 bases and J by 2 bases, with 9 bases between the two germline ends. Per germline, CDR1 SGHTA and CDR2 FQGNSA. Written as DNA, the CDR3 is TGTGCCAGCAGCAAAACTAAACAAGAGACCCAGTACTTC. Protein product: CASSKTKQETQYF.

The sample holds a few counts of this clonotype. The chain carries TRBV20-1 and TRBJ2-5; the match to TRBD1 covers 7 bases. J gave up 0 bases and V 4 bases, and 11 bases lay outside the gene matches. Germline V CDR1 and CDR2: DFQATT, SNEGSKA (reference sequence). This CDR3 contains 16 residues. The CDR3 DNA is TGCAGTGCTAACAGGGGTCCGCTATCGTACCAAGAGACCCAGTACTTC. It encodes CSANRGPLSYQETQYF.